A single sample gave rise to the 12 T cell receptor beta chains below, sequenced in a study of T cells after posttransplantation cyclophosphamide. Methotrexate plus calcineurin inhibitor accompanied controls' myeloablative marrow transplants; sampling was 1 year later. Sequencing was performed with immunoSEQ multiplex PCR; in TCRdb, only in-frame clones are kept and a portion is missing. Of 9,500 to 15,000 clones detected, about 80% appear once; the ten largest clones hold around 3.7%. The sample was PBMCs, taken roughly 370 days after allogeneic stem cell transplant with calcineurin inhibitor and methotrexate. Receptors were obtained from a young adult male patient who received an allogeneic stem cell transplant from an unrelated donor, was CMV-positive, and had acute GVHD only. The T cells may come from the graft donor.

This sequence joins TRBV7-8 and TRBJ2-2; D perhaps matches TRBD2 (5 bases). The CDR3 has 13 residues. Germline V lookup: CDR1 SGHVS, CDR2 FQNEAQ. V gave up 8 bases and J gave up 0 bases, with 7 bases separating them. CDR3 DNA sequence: TGTGCCAGCGGAGGAACGAACACCGGGGAGCTGTTTTTT. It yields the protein CASGGTNTGELFF.

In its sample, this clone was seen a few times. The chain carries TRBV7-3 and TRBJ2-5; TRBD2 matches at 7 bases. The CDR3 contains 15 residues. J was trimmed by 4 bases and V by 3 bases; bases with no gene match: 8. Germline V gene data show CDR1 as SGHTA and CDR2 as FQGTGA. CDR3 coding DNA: TGTGCCAGCAGCTTGGGGATCGGCGGGGGAGAGACCCAGTACTTC. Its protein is CASSLGIGGGETQYF. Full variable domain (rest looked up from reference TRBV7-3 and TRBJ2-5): GAGVSQTPSNKVTEKGKYVELRCDPISGHTALYWYRQSLGQGPEFLIYFQGTGAADDSGLPNDRFFAVRPEGSVSTLKIQRTERGDSAVYLCASSLGIGGGETQYFGPGTRLLVL.

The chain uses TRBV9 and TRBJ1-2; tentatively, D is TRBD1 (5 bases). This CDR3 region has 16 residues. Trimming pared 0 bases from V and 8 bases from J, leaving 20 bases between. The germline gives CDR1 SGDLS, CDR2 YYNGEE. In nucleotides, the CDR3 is TGTGCCAGCAGCGTAGCTACGCAGGGTGGTTTTAACGGCTACACCTTC. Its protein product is CASSVATQGGFNGYTF.

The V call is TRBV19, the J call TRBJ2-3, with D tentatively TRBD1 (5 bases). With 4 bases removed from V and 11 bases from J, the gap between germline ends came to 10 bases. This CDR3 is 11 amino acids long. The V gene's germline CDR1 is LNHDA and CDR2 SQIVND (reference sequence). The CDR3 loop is CASSNQGMQYF. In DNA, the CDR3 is TGTGCCAGTAGTAACCAGGGTATGCAGTATTTT.

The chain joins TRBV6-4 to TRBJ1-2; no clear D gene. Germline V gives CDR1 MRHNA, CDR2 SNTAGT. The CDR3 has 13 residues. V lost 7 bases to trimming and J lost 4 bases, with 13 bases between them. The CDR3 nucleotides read TGTGCCAGCAAAGCGGGCCTCGGCTATGGCTACACCTTC. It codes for CASKAGLGYGYTF.

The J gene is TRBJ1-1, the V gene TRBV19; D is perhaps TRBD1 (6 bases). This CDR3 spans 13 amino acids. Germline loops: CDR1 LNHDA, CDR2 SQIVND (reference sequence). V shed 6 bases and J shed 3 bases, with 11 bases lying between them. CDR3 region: CASRMDSYTEAFF. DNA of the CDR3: TGTGCCAGTAGGATGGACAGTTACACTGAAGCTTTCTTT.

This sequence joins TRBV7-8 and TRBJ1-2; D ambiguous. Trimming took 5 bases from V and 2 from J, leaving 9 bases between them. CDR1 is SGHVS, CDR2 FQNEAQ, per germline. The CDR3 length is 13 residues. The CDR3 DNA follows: TGTGCCAGCAGCGCGACTGTAAACTATGGCTACACCTTC. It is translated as CASSATVNYGYTF.

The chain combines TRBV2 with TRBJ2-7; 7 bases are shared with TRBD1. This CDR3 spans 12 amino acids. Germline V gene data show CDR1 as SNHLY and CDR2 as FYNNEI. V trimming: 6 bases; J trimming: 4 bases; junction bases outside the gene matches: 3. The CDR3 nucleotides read TGTGCCAGCAGGGAGGACAGGTACGAGCAGTACTTC. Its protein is CASREDRYEQYF.

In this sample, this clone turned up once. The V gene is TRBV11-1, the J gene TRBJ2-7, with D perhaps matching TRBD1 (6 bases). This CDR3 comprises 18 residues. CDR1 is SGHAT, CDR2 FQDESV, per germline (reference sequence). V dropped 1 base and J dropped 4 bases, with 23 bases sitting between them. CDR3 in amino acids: CASSLDRAWAGERYEQYF. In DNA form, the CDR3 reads TGTGCCAGCAGCTTAGATCGCGCTTGGGCAGGGGAAAGGTACGAGCAGTACTTC.

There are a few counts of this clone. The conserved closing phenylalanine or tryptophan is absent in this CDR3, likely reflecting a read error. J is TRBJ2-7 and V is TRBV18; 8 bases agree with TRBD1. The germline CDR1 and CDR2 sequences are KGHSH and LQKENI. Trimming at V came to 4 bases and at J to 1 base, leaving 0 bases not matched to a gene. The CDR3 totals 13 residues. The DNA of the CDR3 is TGTGCCAGCTCACGGACAGGGTCCTACGAGCAGTACCTC. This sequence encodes CASSRTGSYEQYL.

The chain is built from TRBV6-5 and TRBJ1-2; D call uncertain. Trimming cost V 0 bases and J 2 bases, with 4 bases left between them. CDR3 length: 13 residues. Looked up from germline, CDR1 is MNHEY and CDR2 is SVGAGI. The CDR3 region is CASSYSSNYGYTF. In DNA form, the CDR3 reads TGTGCCAGCAGTTACTCGTCGAACTATGGCTACACCTTC.

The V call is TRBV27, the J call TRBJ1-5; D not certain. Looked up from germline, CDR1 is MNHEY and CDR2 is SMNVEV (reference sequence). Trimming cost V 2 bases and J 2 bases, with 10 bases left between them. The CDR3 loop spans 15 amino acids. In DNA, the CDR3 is TGTGCCAGCAGTTTAAGCGGTGGAGGCAATCAGCCCCAGCATTTT. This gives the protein CASSLSGGGNQPQHF.